The 15 T cell receptor beta chains presented below share a single source sample, sequenced in a study of radiotherapy plus CTLA-4 blockade in lung cancer. Here immunoSEQ multiplex PCR was the method, and the copy in TCRdb shows in-frame clones only, minus some. Among 90,000 to 130,000 clones listed, approximately 77% were seen once. Material: peripheral blood, obtained from a patient treated with radiotherapy plus ipilimumab. These receptors all stem from a human donor with non-small cell lung cancer that progressed on radiotherapy plus ipilimumab. Some clones in this sample may be carry-over from other donors' samples.

This chain connects TRBV5-8 to TRBJ1-1; D is uncertain. The germline V gene has CDR1 SGHTS and CDR2 YDEGEE. This CDR3 contains 18 residues. V was trimmed by 0 bases and J by 0 bases, leaving 18 bases between them. As DNA, the CDR3 is TGTGCCAGCAGCTTGGGTCTCTCAGTTACCGGTTTGAACACTGAAGCTTTCTTT. Translating it yields CASSLGLSVTGLNTEAFF.

The chain is built from TRBV7-8 and TRBJ1-1, with TRBD1 matching 7 bases. This CDR3 has 14 residues. The V and J ends lost 8 bases and 3 bases, in that order; junction bases with no gene match: 9. Germline CDR1 is SGHVS and CDR2 is FQNEAQ. CDR3 region: CASRRGITDTEAFF. CDR3 DNA: TGTGCCAGCCGCAGGGGGATCACCGACACTGAAGCTTTCTTT.

The V call is TRBV11-2, the J call TRBJ2-1, with a tentative D call TRBD2 (6 bases). Germline lookup yields CDR1 SGHAT and CDR2 FQNNGV. CDR3 length equals 17 residues. Trimming shortened V by 4 bases and J by 7 bases, and 23 bases separated the two germline ends. The CDR3 protein is CASSSTPGVRGPNEQFF. CDR3 nucleotide sequence: TGTGCCAGCAGCTCTACCCCGGGGGTAAGGGGCCCAAATGAGCAGTTCTTC. The entire variable domain, with the rest obtained from reference TRBV11-2 and TRBJ2-1, is as follows: EAGVAQSPRYKIIEKRQSVAFWCNPISGHATLYWYQQILGQGPKLLIQFQNNGVVDDSQLPKDRFSAERLKGVDSTLKIQPAKLEDSAVYLCASSSTPGVRGPNEQFFGPGTRLTVL.

The rearrangement joins TRBV13 to TRBJ1-1, with D unclear. Germline CDR1 reads PRHDT; CDR2 reads FYEKMQ (reference sequence). V lost 6 bases, J lost 11 bases, and 28 bases lay in between. The CDR3 runs to 16 residues. The CDR3 region is CASSPYWGRRVEWAFF. CDR3 sequence (DNA): TGTGCCAGCAGTCCATACTGGGGAAGGAGGGTTGAATGGGCTTTCTTT. Drawing the rest from reference TRBV13 and TRBJ1-1, the complete variable domain is AAGVIQSPRHLIKEKRETATLKCYPIPRHDTVYWYQQGPGQDPQFLISFYEKMQSDKGSIPDRFSAQQFSDYHSELNMSSLELGDSALYFCASSPYWGRRVEWAFFGQGTRLTVV.

The V gene is TRBV29-1, the J gene TRBJ2-7; D not certain. Per germline, CDR1 SQVTM and CDR2 ANQGSEA. The ends were cut back, 3 bases at V and 1 base at J, with 13 bases in the middle. The CDR3 loop spans 14 amino acids. The CDR3 DNA reads TGCAGCGTTGAGAGAGCCCCTGGGTCCTACGAGCAGTACTTC. Translation gives CSVERAPGSYEQYF.

The chain carries TRBV28 and TRBJ1-2; D remains unclear. Germline V gives CDR1 MDHEN, CDR2 SYDVKM. The CDR3 has 13 amino acids. Trimming stripped 3 bases from V and 2 bases from J, with 7 bases between. CDR3 nucleotide sequence: TGTGCCAGCAGTTTTTCGGGGAACTATGGCTACACCTTC. Translated: CASSFSGNYGYTF.

This sequence joins TRBV9 and TRBJ1-1; 8 bases map to TRBD1. Germline V gene lookup returns CDR1 SGDLS and CDR2 YYNGEE. J was trimmed by 8 bases and V by 4 bases; bases with no gene match: 10. This CDR3 is built from 14 residues. The CDR3 nucleotides read TGTGCCAGCAGCCCAATCCGAGGGACAGGAGAAGCTTTCTTT. It encodes CASSPIRGTGEAFF.

This clone has a handful of counts. This chain uses TRBV6-5 with TRBJ1-1; tentatively, D is TRBD1 (6 bases). Trimming cost V 8 bases and J 7 bases, with 17 bases left between them. The CDR3 is made up of 13 amino acids. CDR1 and CDR2 (germline): MNHEY, SVGAGI. The CDR3 loop reads CASHTGMNDEAFF. In nucleotides, the CDR3 is TGTGCCAGCCATACAGGGATGAACGATGAAGCTTTCTTT.

V and J are TRBV6-5 and TRBJ1-1, with D hard to call. Trimming stripped 4 bases from V and 1 base from J, with 7 bases between. The CDR3 is 13 amino acids. Germline values: CDR1 MNHEY, CDR2 SVGAGI. CDR3 residues: CASSWVANTEAFF. DNA of the CDR3: TGTGCCAGCAGTTGGGTAGCGAACACTGAAGCTTTCTTT.

The rearrangement uses TRBV28 and TRBJ2-1; D is ambiguous. The CDR3 extends over 13 amino acids. Germline V lookup: CDR1 MDHEN, CDR2 SYDVKM. V lost 5 bases to trimming and J lost 4 bases, with 9 bases between them. The CDR3 reads CASSPDPYNEQFF. In DNA, the CDR3 is TGTGCCAGCAGTCCGGATCCTTACAATGAGCAGTTCTTC.

V gene TRBV4-1 combines with J gene TRBJ1-6; TRBD1 might be the D (5 bases). V gave up 4 bases and J gave up 6 bases, with 13 bases separating them. The CDR3 has 15 residues. Germline V gene lookup returns CDR1 MGHRA and CDR2 YSYEKL. DNA of the CDR3: TGCGCCAGCAGCCGAGAGGACACCAGTAATTCACCCCTCCACTTT. This codes for CASSREDTSNSPLHF.

The DNA for the CDR3 is TGTGCCAGCAGCCCACGCCGGGTCTCGGGATATGAGCAGTTCTTC. Protein: CASSPRRVSGYEQFF. The chain uses TRBV9 and TRBJ2-1, with D possibly TRBD2 on 5 matching bases. Germline CDR1 SGDLS, CDR2 YYNGEE. This CDR3 comprises 15 residues. V lost 4 bases and J 8 bases, leaving 19 bases between the germline ends.

The chain carries TRBV7-2 and TRBJ2-1; D gene uncertain. CDR3 length equals 11 residues. The ends were cut back, 5 bases at V and 2 bases at J, with 1 base in the middle. Per germline, CDR1 SGHTA and CDR2 FQGNSA. CDR3 bases: TGTGCCAGCAGCGCCTACAATGAGCAGTTCTTC. Protein product: CASSAYNEQFF.

This rearrangement joins TRBV2 to TRBJ2-5; TRBD2 agrees at 7 bases. The CDR3 extends over 15 amino acids. Germline CDR1 is SNHLY and CDR2 is FYNNEI. The junction had 7 bases not matched to a gene; V was cut back by 4 bases and J by 2 bases. DNA of the CDR3: TGTGCCAGCAGTGGAGCGGGACGCAGACAAGAGACCCAGTACTTC. Its translation: CASSGAGRRQETQYF.

The V gene is TRBV30, the J gene TRBJ2-7; D uncertain. Germline values: CDR1 GTSNPN, CDR2 SVGIG (reference sequence). The CDR3 consists of 14 residues. V dropped 4 bases and J dropped 0 bases, with 13 bases sitting between them. The CDR3, as DNA: TGTGCCTGGACGCGCTTTTCGGGCTCCTACGAGCAGTACTTC. Encoded protein: CAWTRFSGSYEQYF.